Sequencing of this T cell receptor (beta chain) was carried out in a study of vaccination and CD4 T cells after COVID-19. Study-level results: Relatively small numbers of convalescent patients were studied, with no early post-infection timepoints included.

From germline, CDR1 is MNHEY and CDR2 SMNVEV (reference sequence). This CDR3 is 18 amino acids long. The V and J ends lost 5 bases and 10 bases, in that order; junction bases with no gene match: 20. The sample holds a few counts of this clonotype. Its antigen is unknown. The study sequenced cultured CD4+ T cell DNA using the Oncomine TCR Beta short-read assay. TCRdb used MiXCR to reprocess the PCR reads, holding one entry per CDR3 protein. The data show 10,000 or so distinct CDR3 sequences, 61% seen once. As for treatment: roughly 11-day PBMC culture with coronavirus spike peptide pools or control peptides (ViraFEST assay).

The sample taken for sequencing was CD4+ T cells from blood, cultured in vitro. The clonotype comes from a human donor who had recovered from COVID-19. The J gene is TRBJ1-5, the V gene TRBV27; 10 bases line up with TRBD1. CDR3 protein: CASSLTGTGVLRHEPQHF. The CDR3 DNA reads TGTGCCAGCAGTCTAACCGGGACAGGGGTTTTGCGACACGAACCCCAGCATTTT.